The rows below give T cell receptor beta chains drawn from one sample of a study of identical twins. TCRdb used MiXCR to reprocess the 5' RACE reads, holding one entry per CDR3 protein. The sample lists about 300,000 distinct CDR3 sequences; roughly an eighth were seen once. These data were likewise used in another study, on yellow fever vaccine responses in identical twins.

Input material: CD8+ T cells sorted from blood. The receptors were sampled from a woman aged 18-30 years in good health. Each CDR3 is given with its conserved first and last residue. D genes are given only for firm matches. A row's size may be missing; if present it is once, few, many or a size class.

TRBV1	few	TRBJ2-7	-	CTSTPGTSGLYEQYF	TGCACCAGCACACCCGGGACTAGCGGTCTATACGAGCAGTACTTC
TRBV20-1	few	TRBJ2-7	TRBD2	CSAEIGLAGTYEQYF	TGCAGTGCCGAGATCGGACTAGCGGGAACCTACGAGCAGTACTTC
TRBV27	few	TRBJ2-3	TRBD2	CASSYLSGGADTQYF	TGTGCCAGCAGTTACCTCTCCGGGGGGGCGGATACGCAGTATTTT
TRBV7-9	few	TRBJ2-7	TRBD1	CASSGSDRDSFFYEQYF	TGTGCCAGCAGCGGGTCGGACCGGGACAGCTTTTTCTACGAGCAGTACTTC
TRBV20-1	few	TRBJ2-1	-	CSARETNEQFF	TGCAGTGCTAGAGAGACTAATGAGCAGTTCTTC
TRBV24-1	many	TRBJ2-1	-	CATATSNEQFF	TGTGCCACCGCAACTAGCAATGAGCAGTTCTTC
TRBV12-3/TRBV12-4	few	TRBJ2-5	-	CASSWTNQETQYF	TGTGCCAGCAGTTGGACGAACCAAGAGACCCAGTACTTC
TRBV29-1	few	TRBJ2-1	-	CSVDSTADEQSF	TGCAGCGTTGATTCCACCGCCGATGAGCAGTCCTTC
TRBV7-9	-	TRBJ2-5	-	CASSTGGTEETQYF	TGTGCCAGCAGCACCGGCGGGACGGAAGAGACCCAGTACTTC
TRBV7-9	few	TRBJ1-3	TRBD1	CASSETGGSGNTIYF	TGTGCCAGCAGCGAAACAGGGGGATCTGGAAACACCATATATTTT
TRBV24-1	few	TRBJ2-2	TRBD1	CATSDPELTGMSTTGELFF	TGTGCCACCAGTGACCCCGAACTGACAGGGATGTCTACCACCGGGGAGCTGTTTTTT
TRBV20-1	many	TRBJ1-2	-	CSARDVGYTF	TGCAGTGCTAGAGATGTCGGCTACACCTTC
TRBV7-2	-	TRBJ2-7	TRBD2	CASSFPGLAVEQYF	TGTGCCAGCAGCTTCCCGGGACTAGCGGTCGAGCAGTACTTC
TRBV7-9	-	TRBJ2-1	-	CASSLDKGSSYNEQFF	TGTGCCAGCAGCTTAGATAAGGGGAGCTCCTACAATGAGCAGTTCTTC
TRBV7-8	many	TRBJ2-1	TRBD1	CASSLDQGASYNEQFF	TGTGCCAGCAGCTTAGATCAGGGGGCCTCCTACAATGAGCAGTTCTTC
TRBV11-2	-	TRBJ2-7	TRBD2	CASSLVGGRATYEQYF	TGTGCCAGCAGCTTAGTCGGCGGGAGGGCCACGTACGAGCAGTACTTC
TRBV7-6	-	TRBJ1-6	-	CASSLGTDRRNSPLHF	TGTGCCAGCAGCTTAGGTACCGACAGGAGGAATTCACCCCTCCACTTT
TRBV6-2/TRBV6-3	many	TRBJ2-7	TRBD2	CASSTLTSGLSYEQYF	TGTGCCAGCAGTACACTGACTAGCGGGCTCTCCTACGAGCAGTACTTC
TRBV15	-	TRBJ2-5	TRBD2	CATSASGSQETQYF	TGTGCCACCAGCGCTAGCGGATCCCAAGAGACCCAGTACTTC
TRBV9	few	TRBJ2-1	-	CASSGGSDLSYNEQFF	TGTGCCAGCAGCGGCGGATCGGATCTCTCCTACAATGAGCAGTTCTTC
TRBV12-3/TRBV12-4	few	TRBJ2-3	-	CASSPPPRTAYGTDTQYF	TGTGCCAGCAGTCCCCCCCCTCGGACGGCATATGGCACAGATACGCAGTATTTT
TRBV4-1	few	TRBJ1-1	-	CASSQDVRGYATEAFF	TGCGCCAGCAGCCAAGACGTACGAGGGTACGCGACTGAAGCTTTCTTT
TRBV7-9	many	TRBJ2-1	-	CASSSPNNEQFF	TGTGCCAGCAGCTCCCCCAACAATGAGCAGTTCTTC
TRBV24-1	-	TRBJ2-2	TRBD2	CATAMGLTGELFF	TGTGCCACCGCGATGGGACTAACCGGGGAGCTGTTTTTT
TRBV5-5	few	TRBJ2-1	TRBD2	CASSFPSGGADEQFF	TGTGCCAGCAGCTTCCCGAGCGGGGGGGCCGATGAGCAGTTCTTC
TRBV20-1	-	TRBJ2-5	TRBD2	CSARPLAGANQETQYF	TGCAGTGCTAGACCCTTAGCGGGGGCGAACCAAGAGACCCAGTACTTC
TRBV4-1	many	TRBJ2-3	TRBD1	CASSQEGSRGPDTQYF	TGCGCCAGCAGCCAGGAGGGATCCAGGGGGCCAGATACGCAGTATTTT
TRBV24-1	once	TRBJ2-1	-	CATRAGPNNYNEQFF	TGTGCCACCAGGGCCGGGCCAAATAACTACAATGAGCAGTTCTTC
TRBV15	many	TRBJ2-7	-	CATSRTGISEQYF	TGTGCCACCAGCAGAACAGGGATTTCCGAGCAGTACTTC
TRBV20-1	-	TRBJ1-5	-	CSARAREASNQPQHF	TGCAGTGCTAGGGCCAGGGAGGCTAGCAATCAGCCCCAGCATTTT
TRBV28	once	TRBJ2-7	TRBD1	CASSSGQEPSYEQYF	TGTGCCAGCAGTTCCGGACAGGAGCCCTCCTACGAGCAGTACTTC
TRBV29-1	-	TRBJ2-2	-	CSVGTGELFF	TGCAGCGTTGGCACCGGGGAGCTGTTTTTT
TRBV12-3/TRBV12-4	few	TRBJ2-3	-	CASSLDRETDTQYF	TGTGCCAGCAGTTTAGACCGGGAGACAGATACGCAGTATTTT
TRBV6-5	few	TRBJ2-5	-	CASSYSIEQQETQYF	TGTGCCAGCAGTTACTCTATCGAGCAGCAAGAGACCCAGTACTTC
TRBV7-7	-	TRBJ2-1	TRBD2	CASSLEGTGGVYNEQFF	TGTGCCAGCAGCTTAGAAGGGACGGGAGGGGTCTACAATGAGCAGTTCTTC
TRBV13	many	TRBJ2-7	TRBD2	CASSLQTSGSSYEQYF	TGTGCCAGCAGCTTACAGACTAGCGGGAGCTCCTACGAGCAGTACTTC
TRBV28	-	TRBJ1-4	-	CASSLGGQTNEKLFF	TGTGCCAGCAGTTTGGGGGGGCAAACTAATGAAAAACTGTTTTTT
TRBV20-1	few	TRBJ2-7	-	CSAPAEGAYEQYF	TGCAGTGCCCCTGCGGAGGGGGCCTACGAGCAGTACTTC
TRBV12-3/TRBV12-4	many	TRBJ2-1	TRBD2	CASRQSGLVGEQFF	TGTGCCAGCAGACAATCTGGACTAGTGGGTGAGCAGTTCTTC
TRBV7-8	few	TRBJ1-5	TRBD1	CASSPSWDRERNQPQHF	TGTGCCAGCAGCCCCTCGTGGGACAGGGAACGCAATCAGCCCCAGCATTTT
TRBV7-8	-	TRBJ2-5	-	CASSLPIPSGRETQYF	TGTGCCAGCAGCTTACCGATCCCATCGGGGCGGGAGACCCAGTACTTC
TRBV5-1	few	TRBJ2-3	-	CASSLAWASSTDTQYF	TGCGCCAGCAGCTTGGCCTGGGCCTCTAGCACAGATACGCAGTATTTT
TRBV2	-	TRBJ1-5	-	CASSELQNQPQHF	TGTGCCAGCAGTGAGCTCCAGAATCAGCCCCAGCATTTT
TRBV19	-	TRBJ1-2	TRBD1	CASSAFLGTVDGYTF	TGTGCCAGTAGTGCCTTCCTCGGGACAGTCGATGGCTACACCTTC
TRBV12-3/TRBV12-4	few	TRBJ2-6	-	CASSLWEGTGANVLTF	TGTGCCAGCAGTTTATGGGAAGGGACTGGGGCCAACGTCCTGACTTTC
TRBV12-3/TRBV12-4	-	TRBJ2-7	-	CASSQAAYEQYF	TGTGCCAGCAGCCAGGCCGCGTACGAGCAGTACTTC
TRBV7-9	-	TRBJ2-3	TRBD2	CASSFQVLAESTDTQYF	TGTGCCAGCAGCTTCCAGGTACTAGCGGAGAGCACAGATACGCAGTATTTT
TRBV24-1	-	TRBJ2-1	TRBD2	CATSDPMRSGSSYNEQFF	TGTGCCACCAGTGACCCTATGCGAAGCGGGAGTTCCTACAATGAGCAGTTCTTC
TRBV6-5	-	TRBJ2-7	TRBD1	CASSYRSNGQGVYEQYF	TGTGCCAGCAGTTACCGGAGCAACGGACAGGGGGTCTACGAGCAGTACTTC
TRBV7-9	medium-sized	TRBJ2-1	TRBD2	CASSLSETSGNEQFF	TGTGCCAGCAGCTTATCCGAGACTAGCGGCAATGAGCAGTTCTTC
TRBV5-4	-	TRBJ1-4	-	CASSFFGGDEKLFF	TGTGCCAGCAGCTTTTTCGGGGGGGATGAAAAACTGTTTTTT
TRBV6-1	many	TRBJ2-1	TRBD2	CASRGTSNYNEQFF	TGTGCCAGCAGGGGGACTAGTAACTACAATGAGCAGTTCTTC
TRBV15	-	TRBJ2-5	-	CATSRDRSQETQYF	TGTGCCACCAGCAGAGACAGGTCCCAAGAGACCCAGTACTTC
TRBV15	-	TRBJ2-1	-	CATVHSGFETDEQFF	TGTGCCACCGTACACTCGGGATTCGAAACGGATGAGCAGTTCTTC